One sample yielded the 14 T cell receptor beta chains listed below, sequenced in a study of blood T cell repertoires in COVID-19. Assay: immunoSEQ multiplex PCR; the TCRdb copy retains only in-frame clones and omits some. This sample has under 350,000 clones, with about 93% found just once. Specimen: peripheral blood. The receptors here all came from a woman in her thirties with COVID-19, enrolled during active disease.

This clone appeared once. This chain connects TRBV9 to TRBJ2-5; the match to TRBD2 covers 11 bases. Germline loops: CDR1 SGDLS, CDR2 YYNGEE. The J segment lost 3 bases and the V segment lost 4 bases, leaving 2 bases of the junction unmatched. This CDR3 has 14 residues. CDR3 in amino acids: CASSPGLAEETQYF. The DNA of the CDR3 is TGTGCCAGCAGCCCGGGACTAGCGGAAGAGACCCAGTACTTC.

This chain links TRBV28 with TRBJ1-1; 8 bases are a match to TRBD1. The CDR3 spans 15 residues. J gave up 5 bases and V 2 bases, and 7 bases lay outside the gene matches. CDR1 is MDHEN and CDR2 is SYDVKM in the germline V gene. The DNA of the CDR3 is TGTGCCAGCAGTTTACTCGGACAGGGAAGTACTGAAGCTTTCTTT. This codes for CASSLLGQGSTEAFF. The whole variable domain, remainder taken from reference TRBV28 and TRBJ1-1, is DVKVTQSSRYLVKRTGEKVFLECVQDMDHENMFWYRQDPGLGLRLIYFSYDVKMKEKGDIPEGYSVSREKKERFSLILESASTNQTSMYLCASSLLGQGSTEAFFGQGTRLTVV.

This chain connects TRBV24-1 to TRBJ1-2; 9 nucleotides agree with TRBD1. Germline CDR1 is KGHDR and CDR2 is SFDVKD. The CDR3 runs to 13 residues. V lost 3 bases to trimming and J lost 8 bases; unmatched junction nucleotides: 3. The CDR3 here is CATSDPTGGGYTF. DNA of the CDR3: TGTGCCACCAGTGATCCAACAGGGGGCGGCTACACCTTC.

The V gene is TRBV27, the J gene TRBJ1-6, with D unclear. Germline V gene sequence: CDR1 MNHEY, CDR2 SMNVEV (reference sequence). The CDR3 has 16 amino acids. Trimming shortened V by 3 bases and J by 0 bases, and 9 bases separated the two germline ends. The CDR3 nucleotides are TGTGCCAGCAGTTTGGGTAGCCTCTCCTATAATTCACCCCTCCACTTT. Protein: CASSLGSLSYNSPLHF.

The chain links TRBV4-3 to TRBJ2-1, with 10 bases aligning to TRBD2. Germline V lookup: CDR1 LGHNA, CDR2 YSLEER. The V gene end was trimmed by 2 bases and the J gene end by 10 bases; junction bases not matched to a gene: 14. There are 17 residues in the CDR3. DNA of the CDR3: TGCGCCAGCAGCCAAAAACACCCGGGACTAGCGTTGGTGGAGCAGTTCTTC. Translated: CASSQKHPGLALVEQFF.

The rearrangement uses TRBV7-2 and TRBJ1-6; 11 nucleotides agree with TRBD1. Germline V gives CDR1 SGHTA, CDR2 FQGNSA. The CDR3 extends over 14 amino acids. Trimming took 3 bases from V and 10 from J; bases not matched to a gene: 2. Here the CDR3 reads CASSLGTGGSPLHF. The DNA for the CDR3 is TGTGCCAGCAGCTTGGGGACAGGGGGATCACCCCTCCACTTT. Looking up the rest from reference TRBV7-2 and TRBJ1-6 gives the full variable domain: GAGVSQSPSNKVTEKGKDVELRCDPISGHTALYWYRQSLGQGLEFLIYFQGNSAPDKSGLPSDRFSAERTGGSVSTLTIQRTQQEDSAVYLCASSLGTGGSPLHFGNGTRLTVT.

This clone turned up a few times. V and J are TRBV7-4 and TRBJ1-1; 10 nucleotides align to TRBD1. The V segment lost 1 base and the J segment 0 bases; nucleotides outside the gene matches: 5. Germline-derived CDR1 and CDR2 are SGHVT and SQSDAQ. The CDR3 is 17 amino acids. In nucleotides, the CDR3 is TGTGCCAGCAGCTTAGTCCCGGGACAGGGGTTGAACACTGAAGCTTTCTTT. Translating it yields CASSLVPGQGLNTEAFF.

V usage is TRBV24-1 and J usage is TRBJ2-5; TRBD2 is a possible D gene (6 bases). Per germline, CDR1 KGHDR and CDR2 SFDVKD. CDR3 length: 15 residues. Trimming removed 9 bases from V and 2 bases from J, with 18 bases in between. The CDR3 here is CATALGGSRQETQYF. In DNA, the CDR3 is TGTGCCACCGCACTCGGAGGGAGCCGACAAGAGACCCAGTACTTC.

The chain joins TRBV6-6 to TRBJ2-7, with D tentatively TRBD2 (5 bases). The V end was cut by 6 bases, the J end by 6 bases, with 21 bases between. In germline, CDR1 is MNHNY, CDR2 SVGAGI (reference sequence). The CDR3 totals 15 residues. In DNA, the CDR3 is TGTGCCAGCAGGGGTAAAGGGAGTCTTGTATTCGAGCAGTACTTC. Protein product: CASRGKGSLVFEQYF.

The chain links TRBV12-5 to TRBJ1-1; tentative D call: TRBD1 (5 bases). Looked up from germline, CDR1 is LGHNT and CDR2 is FRNRAP. This CDR3 is 15 amino acids long. V lost 1 base to trimming and J lost 1 base, with 10 bases between them. The chain's CDR3 is CASGLGGTENTEAFF. As DNA, the CDR3 is TGTGCTAGTGGTTTGGGCGGGACGGAGAACACTGAAGCTTTCTTT.

The chain employs TRBV24-1 and TRBJ1-2; TRBD1 aligns across 9 bases. The ends lost 5 bases at V and 6 bases at J; junction bases unmatched: 9. This CDR3 has 15 residues. CDR1 KGHDR and CDR2 SFDVKD come from the germline V gene. The CDR3: CATSAPGQGHNGYTF. The CDR3 DNA follows: TGTGCCACCAGTGCTCCGGGACAGGGCCATAATGGCTACACCTTC.

CDR3 in DNA: TGTGCCAGCACCCTAGCGGGAGGAGTATACGAGCAGTACTTC. It translates to CASTLAGGVYEQYF. This sequence joins TRBV6-5 and TRBJ2-7; TRBD2 agrees at 11 bases. The germline CDR1 and CDR2 sequences are MNHEY and SVGAGI. The CDR3 loop spans 14 amino acids. Germline trimming cut 7 bases from V and 4 bases from J; bases unmatched to any gene: 6.

The chain carries TRBV6-5 and TRBJ2-2; 9 bases line up with TRBD1. This CDR3 is built from 15 residues. Germline CDR1 and CDR2: MNHEY and SVGAGI. Trimming at V came to 7 bases and at J to 4 bases, leaving 7 bases not matched to a gene. CDR3 nucleotide sequence: TGTGCCAGCAAGAACAGGGGGCTCGGCACCGGGGAGCTGTTTTTT. This encodes CASKNRGLGTGELFF.

This chain uses TRBV2 with TRBJ2-7, with 12 nucleotides matching TRBD1. V shed 4 bases, J shed 9 bases, and the junction held 13 bases outside the gene matches. Germline V gives CDR1 SNHLY, CDR2 FYNNEI. CDR3 length: 16 amino acids. DNA of the CDR3: TGTGCCAGCAGTGCTCAAATCGGGACAGGGGGCGGGCGGCAGTACTTC. Its translation is CASSAQIGTGGGRQYF.